The text below deals with one T cell receptor (beta chain). The source of the sample is a study of blood T cell repertoires in COVID-19. In the study overall: The United States, Italy and Spain supplied acute and convalescent COVID-19 samples. T cells, B-cell-depleted T cells, or PBMCs supplied cDNA or gDNA.

The method was immunoSEQ multiplex PCR; TCRdb's version includes in-frame clones alone and lacks a portion of them. The table shows 300,000 to 450,000 clones, with approximately 89% occurring only once. The V end lost 4 bases, the J end lost 1 base, and 8 bases lay between the germline ends. Germline values: CDR1 SGHRS, CDR2 YFSETQ. The CDR3 length is 13 residues. Patients from Seattle were sampled longitudinally, starting during active infection. The rearrangement uses TRBV5-1 and TRBJ2-5; no reliable D call. The sequenced material came from peripheral blood. The receptor comes from a woman aged 25 to 39 with COVID-19, enrolled during active disease. Written as DNA, the CDR3 is TGCGCCAGCAGCATTTTAGTCCAAGAGACCCAGTACTTC. This sequence encodes CASSILVQETQYF.